This TCR beta chain stems from a study of cytomegalovirus exposure and HLA in healthy donors. Both 60 Vbeta primers and 13 Jbeta primers went into the PCR. Produced via immunoSEQ multiplex PCR; TCRdb's table is partial and in-frame only. The sample yields approximately 170,000 clones, 70% to 90% seen once. Sequencing was performed on PBMCs. The TCR originated in a man aged 25 to 45 in good health and CMV-seropositive.

The CDR3: CASSQGTSGGNYNEQFF. In DNA, the CDR3 is TGTGCCAGCAGCCAAGGGACTAGCGGGGGAAACTACAATGAGCAGTTCTTC. The gene calls are TRBV4-2 and TRBJ2-1; 13 positions agree with TRBD2. From germline, CDR1 is LGHNA and CDR2 YNFKEQ. The CDR3 contains 17 residues. Unmatched junction bases numbered 3, after V lost 1 base and J lost 3 bases.